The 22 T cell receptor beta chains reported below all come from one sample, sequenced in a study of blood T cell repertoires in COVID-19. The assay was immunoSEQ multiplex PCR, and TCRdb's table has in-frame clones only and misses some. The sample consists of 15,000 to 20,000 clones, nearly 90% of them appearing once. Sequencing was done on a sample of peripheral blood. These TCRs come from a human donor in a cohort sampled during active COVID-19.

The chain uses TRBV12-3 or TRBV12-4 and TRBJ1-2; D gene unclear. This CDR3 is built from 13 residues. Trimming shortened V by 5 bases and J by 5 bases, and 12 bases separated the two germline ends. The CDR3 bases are TGTGCCAGCAGTGACCGCTCTAGGTATGGCTACACCTTC. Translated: CASSDRSRYGYTF.

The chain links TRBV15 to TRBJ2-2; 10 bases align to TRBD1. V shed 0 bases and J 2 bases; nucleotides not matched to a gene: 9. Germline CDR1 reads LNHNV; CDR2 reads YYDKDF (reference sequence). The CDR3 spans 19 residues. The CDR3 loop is CATSRETGTGVGNTGELFF. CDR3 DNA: TGTGCCACCAGCAGAGAAACAGGGACAGGGGTCGGTAACACCGGGGAGCTGTTTTTT.

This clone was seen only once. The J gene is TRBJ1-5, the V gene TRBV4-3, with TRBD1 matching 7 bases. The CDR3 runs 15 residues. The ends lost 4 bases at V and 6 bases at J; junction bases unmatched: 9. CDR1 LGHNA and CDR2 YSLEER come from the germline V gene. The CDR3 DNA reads TGCGCCAGCAGCCTTACGGACAGGAGGGGTCAGCCCCAGCATTTT. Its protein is CASSLTDRRGQPQHF.

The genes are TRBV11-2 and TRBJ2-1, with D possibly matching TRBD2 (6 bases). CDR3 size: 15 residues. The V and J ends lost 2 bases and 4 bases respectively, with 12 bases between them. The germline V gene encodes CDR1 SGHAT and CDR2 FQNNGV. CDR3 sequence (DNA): TGTGCCAGCAGCTTACTAGCGAGAGGGTACAATGAGCAGTTCTTC. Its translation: CASSLLARGYNEQFF.

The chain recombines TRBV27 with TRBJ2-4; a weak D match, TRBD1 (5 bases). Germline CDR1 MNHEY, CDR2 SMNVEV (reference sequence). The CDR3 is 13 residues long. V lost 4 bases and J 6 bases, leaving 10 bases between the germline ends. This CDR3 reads CASSSGQGNIQYF. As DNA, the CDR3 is TGTGCCAGCAGTTCCGGACAAGGAAACATTCAGTACTTC.

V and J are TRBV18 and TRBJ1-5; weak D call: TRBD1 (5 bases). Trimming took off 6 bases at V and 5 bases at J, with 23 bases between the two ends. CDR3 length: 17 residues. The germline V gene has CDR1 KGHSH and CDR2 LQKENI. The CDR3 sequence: CASSKNRGRVWYQPQHF. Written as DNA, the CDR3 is TGTGCCAGCTCCAAAAACCGGGGGAGAGTATGGTATCAGCCCCAGCATTTT.

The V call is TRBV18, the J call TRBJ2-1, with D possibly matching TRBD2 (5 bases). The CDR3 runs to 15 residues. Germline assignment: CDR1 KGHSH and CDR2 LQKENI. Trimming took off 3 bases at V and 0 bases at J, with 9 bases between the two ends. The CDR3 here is CASSPEGFSYNEQFF. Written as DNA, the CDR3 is TGTGCCAGCTCACCTGAGGGATTCTCCTACAATGAGCAGTTCTTC.

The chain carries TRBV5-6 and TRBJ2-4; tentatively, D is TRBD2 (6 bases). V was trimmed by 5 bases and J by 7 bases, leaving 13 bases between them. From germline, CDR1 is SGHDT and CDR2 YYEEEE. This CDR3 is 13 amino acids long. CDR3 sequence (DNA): TGTGCCAGCAGTTCCCAGAGCGGGAACATTCAGTACTTC. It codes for CASSSQSGNIQYF.

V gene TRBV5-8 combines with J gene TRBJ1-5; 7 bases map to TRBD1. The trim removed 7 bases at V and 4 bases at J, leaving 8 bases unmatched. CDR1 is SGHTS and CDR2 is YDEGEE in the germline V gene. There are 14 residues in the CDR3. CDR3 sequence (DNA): TGTGCCAGCTGGGGGGACAGCGTTAATCAGCCCCAGCATTTT. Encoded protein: CASWGDSVNQPQHF.

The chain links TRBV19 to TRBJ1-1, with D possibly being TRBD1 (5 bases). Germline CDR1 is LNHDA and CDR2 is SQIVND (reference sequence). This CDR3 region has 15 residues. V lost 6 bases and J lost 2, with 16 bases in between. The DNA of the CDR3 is TGTGCCAGTAGCTTCTGGGGCCTTCTAAACACTGAAGCTTTCTTT. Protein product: CASSFWGLLNTEAFF.

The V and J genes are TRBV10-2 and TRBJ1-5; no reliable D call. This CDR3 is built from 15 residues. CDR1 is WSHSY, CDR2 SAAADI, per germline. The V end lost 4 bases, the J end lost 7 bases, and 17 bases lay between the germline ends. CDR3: CASSGPGEGGQPQHF. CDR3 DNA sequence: TGCGCCAGCAGTGGCCCCGGGGAGGGAGGACAGCCCCAGCATTTT.

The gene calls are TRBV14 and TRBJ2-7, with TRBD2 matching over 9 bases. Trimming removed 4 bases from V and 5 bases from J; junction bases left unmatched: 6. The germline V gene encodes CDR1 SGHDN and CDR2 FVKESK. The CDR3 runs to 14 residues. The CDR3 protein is CASSPSGGSDEQYF. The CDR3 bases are TGTGCCAGCAGCCCGAGCGGGGGGTCCGACGAGCAGTACTTC.

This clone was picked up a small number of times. CDR3 amino acids: CASSTGTKVEYF. CDR3 bases: TGTGCCAGCAGCACCGGGACAAAGGTCGAGTACTTC. The chain joins TRBV5-6 to TRBJ2-7; D perhaps matches TRBD1 (6 bases). The V end lost 4 bases, the J end lost 11 bases, and 16 bases lay between the germline ends. Germline V gene lookup returns CDR1 SGHDT and CDR2 YYEEEE. This CDR3 is 12 amino acids long.

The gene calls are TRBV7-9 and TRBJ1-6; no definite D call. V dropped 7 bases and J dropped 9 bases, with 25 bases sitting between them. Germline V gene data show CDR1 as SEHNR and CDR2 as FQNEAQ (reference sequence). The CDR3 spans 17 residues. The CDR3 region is CASIRFGETLIGSPLHF. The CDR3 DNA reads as TGTGCCAGCATCCGATTCGGGGAAACCCTGATTGGTTCACCCCTCCACTTT.

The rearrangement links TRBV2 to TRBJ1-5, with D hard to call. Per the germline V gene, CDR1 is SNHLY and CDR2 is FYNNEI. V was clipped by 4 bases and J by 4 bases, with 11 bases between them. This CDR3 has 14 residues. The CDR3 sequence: CASSGLGFNQPQHF. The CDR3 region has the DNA TGTGCCAGCAGTGGATTGGGCTTTAATCAGCCCCAGCATTTT. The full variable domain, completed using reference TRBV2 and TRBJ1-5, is EPEVTQTPSHQVTQMGQEVILRCVPISNHLYFYWYRQILGQKVEFLVSFYNNEISEKSEIFDDQFSVERPDGSNFTLKIRSTKLEDSAMYFCASSGLGFNQPQHFGDGTRLSIL.

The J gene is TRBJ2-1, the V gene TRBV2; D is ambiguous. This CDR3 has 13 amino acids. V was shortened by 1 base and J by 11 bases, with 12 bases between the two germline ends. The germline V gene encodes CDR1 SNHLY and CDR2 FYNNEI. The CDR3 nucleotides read TGTGCCAGCAGTGAAGAGTTGGCTTATAAGCAGTTCTTC. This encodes CASSEELAYKQFF.

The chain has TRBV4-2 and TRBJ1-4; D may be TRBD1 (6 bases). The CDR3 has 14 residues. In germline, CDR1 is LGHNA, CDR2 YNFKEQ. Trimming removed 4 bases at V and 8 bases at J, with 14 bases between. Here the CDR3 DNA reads TGTGCCAGCAGCCCACGGACAGCAGCCGAAAAACTGTTTTTT. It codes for CASSPRTAAEKLFF.

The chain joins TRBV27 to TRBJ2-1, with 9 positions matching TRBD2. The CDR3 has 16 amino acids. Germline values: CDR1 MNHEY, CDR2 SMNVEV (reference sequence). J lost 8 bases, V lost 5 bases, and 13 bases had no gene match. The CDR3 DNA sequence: TGTGCCAGCAGTCCATCTAGCGGGGCCAGCTGGGATGAGCAGTTCTTC. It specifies CASSPSSGASWDEQFF.

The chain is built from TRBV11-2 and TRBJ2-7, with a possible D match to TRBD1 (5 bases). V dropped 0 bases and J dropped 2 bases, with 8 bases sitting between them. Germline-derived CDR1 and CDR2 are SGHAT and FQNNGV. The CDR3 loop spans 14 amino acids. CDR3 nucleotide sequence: TGTGCCAGCAGCTTAGAGATGGGGCCCTACGAGCAGTACTTC. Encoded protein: CASSLEMGPYEQYF.

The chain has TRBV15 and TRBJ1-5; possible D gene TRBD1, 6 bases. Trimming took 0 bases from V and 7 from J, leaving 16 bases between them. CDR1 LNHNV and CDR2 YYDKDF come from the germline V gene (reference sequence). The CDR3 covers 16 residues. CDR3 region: CATSRETGRGFQPQHF. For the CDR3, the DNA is TGTGCCACCAGCAGAGAGACAGGTCGTGGGTTCCAGCCCCAGCATTTT.

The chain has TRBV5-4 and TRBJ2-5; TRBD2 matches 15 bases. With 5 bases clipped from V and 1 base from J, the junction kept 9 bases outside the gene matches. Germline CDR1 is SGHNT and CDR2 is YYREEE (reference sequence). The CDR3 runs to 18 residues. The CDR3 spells CASRGTSGGPRSQETQYF. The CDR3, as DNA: TGTGCCAGCAGGGGGACTAGCGGGGGGCCGCGTAGCCAAGAGACCCAGTACTTC.

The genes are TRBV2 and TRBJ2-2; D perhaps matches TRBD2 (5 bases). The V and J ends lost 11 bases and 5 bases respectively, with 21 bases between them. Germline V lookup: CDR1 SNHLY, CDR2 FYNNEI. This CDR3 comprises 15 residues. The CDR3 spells CASKEAKSSTGELFF. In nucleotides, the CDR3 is TGTGCCTCCAAGGAGGCTAAATCGTCGACCGGGGAGCTGTTTTTT.